The T cell receptor beta chain under discussion was sequenced for a study of memory CD4+ T cells and cytomegalovirus serostatus. General study points: CD4+ memory repertoires contained about two fifths of the roughly 160 reported CMV TCRbeta sequences.

This CDR3 is 14 amino acids long. V was clipped by 3 bases and J by 1 base, with 9 bases between them. CDR1 is LGHNT, CDR2 FRNRAP, per germline. The sort gate was single viable CD3+CD4+CD8-CD45RO+ cells for memory CD4+ T cells. CD4+ T cells were isolated by positive magnetic selection. Under the authors' procedure: After removing out-of-frame reads, around 2,100,000 distinct TCRbeta sequences remained. This table comes from immunoSEQ multiplex PCR, and its TCRdb copy is limited to in-frame clones, with some not included. The DNA gave D and trimming, while V, J and clone size come from that table. The sample has about 57,000 clones; around 79% are singletons. Of note for this clone: What it binds is unknown.

The sequenced sample consisted of memory CD4+ T cells from blood. The V call is TRBV12-5, the J call TRBJ1-2; D is perhaps TRBD1 (6 bases). The sequence was obtained from an adult in good health and CMV-seronegative. In nucleotides, the CDR3 is TGTGCTAGTGGTTTCCCCAGGGGTAACTATGGCTACACCTTC. Its protein product is CASGFPRGNYGYTF.